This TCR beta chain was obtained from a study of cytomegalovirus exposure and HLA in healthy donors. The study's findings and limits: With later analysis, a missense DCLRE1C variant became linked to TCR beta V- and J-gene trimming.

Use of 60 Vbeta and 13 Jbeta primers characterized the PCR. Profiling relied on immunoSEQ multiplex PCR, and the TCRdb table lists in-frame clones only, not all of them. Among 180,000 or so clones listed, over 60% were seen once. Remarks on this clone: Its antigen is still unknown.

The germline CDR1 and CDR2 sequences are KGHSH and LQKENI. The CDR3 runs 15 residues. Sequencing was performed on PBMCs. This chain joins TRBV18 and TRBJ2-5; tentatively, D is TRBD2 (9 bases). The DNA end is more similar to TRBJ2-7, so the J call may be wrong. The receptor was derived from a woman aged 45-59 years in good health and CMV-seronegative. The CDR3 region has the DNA TGTGCCAGCTCACCGACAGGGGCGGGAGGGCGCGAGCAGTACTTC. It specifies CASSPTGAGGREQYF.